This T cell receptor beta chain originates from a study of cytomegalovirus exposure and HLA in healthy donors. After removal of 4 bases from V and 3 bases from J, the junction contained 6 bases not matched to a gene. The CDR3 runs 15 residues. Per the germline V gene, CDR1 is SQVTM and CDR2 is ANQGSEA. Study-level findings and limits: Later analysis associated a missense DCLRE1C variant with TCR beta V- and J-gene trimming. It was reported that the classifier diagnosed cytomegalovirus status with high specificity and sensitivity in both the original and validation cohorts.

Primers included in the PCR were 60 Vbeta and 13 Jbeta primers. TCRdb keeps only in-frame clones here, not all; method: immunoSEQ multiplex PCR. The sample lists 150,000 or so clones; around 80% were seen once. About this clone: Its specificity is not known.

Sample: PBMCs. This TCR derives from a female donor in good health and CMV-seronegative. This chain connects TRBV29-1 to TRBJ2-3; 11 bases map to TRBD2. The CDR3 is CSVVLAGGPTDTQYF. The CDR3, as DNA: TGCAGCGTTGTGCTAGCGGGAGGTCCAACAGATACGCAGTATTTT.